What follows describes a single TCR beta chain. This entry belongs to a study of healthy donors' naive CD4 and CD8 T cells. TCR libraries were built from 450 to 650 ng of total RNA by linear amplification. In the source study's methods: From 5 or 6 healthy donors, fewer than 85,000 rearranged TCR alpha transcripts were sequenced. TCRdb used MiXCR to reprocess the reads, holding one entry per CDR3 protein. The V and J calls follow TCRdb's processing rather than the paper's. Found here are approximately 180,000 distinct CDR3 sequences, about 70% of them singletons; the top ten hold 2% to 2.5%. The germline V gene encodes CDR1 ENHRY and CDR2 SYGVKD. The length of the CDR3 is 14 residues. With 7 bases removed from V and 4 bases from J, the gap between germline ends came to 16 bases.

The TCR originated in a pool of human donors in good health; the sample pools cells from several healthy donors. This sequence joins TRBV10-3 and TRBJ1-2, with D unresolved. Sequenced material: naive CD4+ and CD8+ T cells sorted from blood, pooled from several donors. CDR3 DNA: TGTGCCATCAATCAGGCGAGCGATAGCTATGGCTACACCTTC. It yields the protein CAINQASDSYGYTF.